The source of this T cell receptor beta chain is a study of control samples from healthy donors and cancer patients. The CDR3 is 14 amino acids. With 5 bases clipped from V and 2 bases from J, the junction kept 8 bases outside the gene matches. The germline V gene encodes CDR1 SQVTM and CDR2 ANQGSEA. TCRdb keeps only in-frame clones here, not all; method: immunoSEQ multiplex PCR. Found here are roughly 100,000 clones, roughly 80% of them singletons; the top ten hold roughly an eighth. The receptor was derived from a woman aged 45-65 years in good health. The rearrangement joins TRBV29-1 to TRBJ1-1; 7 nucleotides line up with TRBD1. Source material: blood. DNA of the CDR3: TGCAGCGTTATAACAGGGGCCGTTAACACTGAAGCTTTCTTT. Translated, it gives CSVITGAVNTEAFF.